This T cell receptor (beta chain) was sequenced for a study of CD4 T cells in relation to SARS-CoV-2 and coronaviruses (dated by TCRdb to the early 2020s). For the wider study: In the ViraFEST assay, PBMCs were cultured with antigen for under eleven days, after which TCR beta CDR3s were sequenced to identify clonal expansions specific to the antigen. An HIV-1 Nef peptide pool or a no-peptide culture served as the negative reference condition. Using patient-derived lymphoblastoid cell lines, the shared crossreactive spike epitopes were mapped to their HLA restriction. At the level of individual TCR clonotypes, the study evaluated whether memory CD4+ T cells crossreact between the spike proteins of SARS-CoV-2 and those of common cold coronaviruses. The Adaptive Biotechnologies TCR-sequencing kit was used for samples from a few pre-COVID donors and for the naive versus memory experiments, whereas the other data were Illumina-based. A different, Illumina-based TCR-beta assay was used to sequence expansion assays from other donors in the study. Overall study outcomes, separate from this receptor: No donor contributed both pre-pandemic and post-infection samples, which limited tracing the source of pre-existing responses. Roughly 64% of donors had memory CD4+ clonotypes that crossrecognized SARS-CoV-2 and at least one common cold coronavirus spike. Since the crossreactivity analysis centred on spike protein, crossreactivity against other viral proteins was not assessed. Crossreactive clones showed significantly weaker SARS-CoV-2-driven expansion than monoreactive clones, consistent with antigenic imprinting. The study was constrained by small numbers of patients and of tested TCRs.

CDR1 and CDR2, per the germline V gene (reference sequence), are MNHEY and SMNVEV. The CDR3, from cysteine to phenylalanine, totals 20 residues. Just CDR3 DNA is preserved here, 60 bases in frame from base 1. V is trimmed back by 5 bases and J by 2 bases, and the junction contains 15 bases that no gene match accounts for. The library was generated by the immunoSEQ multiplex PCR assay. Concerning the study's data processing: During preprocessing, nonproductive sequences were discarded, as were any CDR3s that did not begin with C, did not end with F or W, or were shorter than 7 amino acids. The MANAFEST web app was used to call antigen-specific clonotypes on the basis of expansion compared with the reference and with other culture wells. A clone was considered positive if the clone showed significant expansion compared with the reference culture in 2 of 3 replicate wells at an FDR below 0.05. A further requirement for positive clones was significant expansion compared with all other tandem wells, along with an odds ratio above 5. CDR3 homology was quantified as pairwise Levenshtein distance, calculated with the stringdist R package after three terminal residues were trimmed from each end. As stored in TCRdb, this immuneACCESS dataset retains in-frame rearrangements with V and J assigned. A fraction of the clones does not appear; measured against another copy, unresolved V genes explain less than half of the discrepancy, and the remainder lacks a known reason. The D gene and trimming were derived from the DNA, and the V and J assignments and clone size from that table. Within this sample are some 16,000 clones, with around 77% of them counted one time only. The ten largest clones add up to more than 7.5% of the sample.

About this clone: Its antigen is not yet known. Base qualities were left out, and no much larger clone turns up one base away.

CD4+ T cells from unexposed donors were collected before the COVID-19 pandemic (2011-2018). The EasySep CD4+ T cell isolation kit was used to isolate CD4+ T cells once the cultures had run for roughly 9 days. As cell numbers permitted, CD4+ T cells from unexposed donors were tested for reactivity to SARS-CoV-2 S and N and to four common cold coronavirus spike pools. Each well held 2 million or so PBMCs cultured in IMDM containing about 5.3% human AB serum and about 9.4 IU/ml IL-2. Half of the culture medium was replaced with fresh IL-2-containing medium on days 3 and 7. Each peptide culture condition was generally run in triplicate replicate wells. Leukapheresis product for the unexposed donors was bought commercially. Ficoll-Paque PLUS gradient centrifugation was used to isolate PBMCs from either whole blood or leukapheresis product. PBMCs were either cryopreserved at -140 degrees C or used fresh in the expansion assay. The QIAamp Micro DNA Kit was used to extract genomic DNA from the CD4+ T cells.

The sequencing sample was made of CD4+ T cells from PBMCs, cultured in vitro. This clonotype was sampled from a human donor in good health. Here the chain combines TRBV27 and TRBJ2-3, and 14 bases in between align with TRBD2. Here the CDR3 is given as CASSNRLAGGDRRFTDTQYF. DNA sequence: TGTGCCAGCAGTAACAGACTAGCGGGAGGGGATCGACGATTCACAGATACGCAGTATTTT.